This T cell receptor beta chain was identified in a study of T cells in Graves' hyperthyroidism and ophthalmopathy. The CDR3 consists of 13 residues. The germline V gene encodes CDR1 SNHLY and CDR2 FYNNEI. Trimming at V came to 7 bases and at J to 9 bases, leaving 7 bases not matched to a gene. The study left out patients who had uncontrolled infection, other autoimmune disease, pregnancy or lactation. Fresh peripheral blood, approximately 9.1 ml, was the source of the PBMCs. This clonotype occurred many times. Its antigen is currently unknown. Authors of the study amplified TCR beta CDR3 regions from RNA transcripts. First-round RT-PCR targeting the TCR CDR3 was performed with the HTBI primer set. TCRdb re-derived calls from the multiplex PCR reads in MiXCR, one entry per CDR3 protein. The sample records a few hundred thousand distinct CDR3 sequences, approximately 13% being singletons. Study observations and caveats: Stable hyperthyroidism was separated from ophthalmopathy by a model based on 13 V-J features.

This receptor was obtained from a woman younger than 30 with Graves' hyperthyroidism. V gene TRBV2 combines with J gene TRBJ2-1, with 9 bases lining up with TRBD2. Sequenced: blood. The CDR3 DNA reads TGTGCCAGCACGCCGGGACTAGCACTTGAGCAGTTCTTC. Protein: CASTPGLALEQFF.